This entry features one T cell receptor beta chain sequence. Its target is not known. These data are taken from a study of neoadjuvant anti-PD-1 for oral cavity cancer. Analysis of PBMCs was direct, with no culture step. Findings of the study overall: Only a few patients per response group were TCR-analyzed; validation needed. Higher pretreatment blood Treg/Th17 ratios correlated with higher pretreatment blood and lower post-treatment tumor TCRbeta clonality.

The method was immunoSEQ multiplex PCR; TCRdb's version includes in-frame clones alone and lacks a portion of them. Here the sample spans 15,000 to 20,000 clones, roughly three quarters being singletons. This sequence was found in a person aged 40-85 years with oral cavity squamous cell carcinoma. The sequences come from PBMCs, collected before nivolumab (anti-PD-1) treatment.

This CDR3 reads CASSPRLDEQYF. The CDR3, as DNA: TGTGCCAGCTCACCCCGTCTCGACGAGCAGTACTTC. The chain has TRBV18 and TRBJ2-7; no clear D gene. Germline CDR1 is KGHSH and CDR2 is LQKENI. The CDR3 length is 12 residues. With 3 bases removed from V and 5 bases from J, the gap between germline ends came to 8 bases.